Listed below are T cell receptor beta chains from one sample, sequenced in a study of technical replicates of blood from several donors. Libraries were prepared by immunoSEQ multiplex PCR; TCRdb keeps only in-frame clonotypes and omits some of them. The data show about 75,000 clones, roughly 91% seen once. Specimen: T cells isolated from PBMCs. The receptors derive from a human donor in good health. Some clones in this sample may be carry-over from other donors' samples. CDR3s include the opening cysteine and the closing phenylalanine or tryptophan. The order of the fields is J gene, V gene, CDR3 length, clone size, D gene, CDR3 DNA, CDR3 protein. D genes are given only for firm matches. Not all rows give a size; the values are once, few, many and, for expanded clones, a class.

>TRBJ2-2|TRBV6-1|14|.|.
TGTGCCAGCAGTAAACCGCGGGCCACCGGGGAGCTGTTTTTT
CASSKPRATGELFF
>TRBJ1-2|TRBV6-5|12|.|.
TGTGCCAGCAAGCAGGGTCTTTATGGCTACACCTTC
CASKQGLYGYTF
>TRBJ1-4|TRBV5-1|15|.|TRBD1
TGCGCCAGCAGCGACAGGGGTGCAACTAATGAAAAACTGTTTTTT
CASSDRGATNEKLFF
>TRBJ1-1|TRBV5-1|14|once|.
TGCGCCAGCAGCTTGAGGGGAACAAACACTGAAGCTTTCTTT
CASSLRGTNTEAFF
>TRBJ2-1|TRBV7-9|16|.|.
TGTGCCAGCAGCCCTGTCGGAACTAGGTCCTCCAATGAGCAGTTCTTC
CASSPVGTRSSNEQFF
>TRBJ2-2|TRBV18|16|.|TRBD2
TGTGCCAGCTCACCACTTCGCGCAGCGGGAACCGGGGAGCTGTTTTTT
CASSPLRAAGTGELFF
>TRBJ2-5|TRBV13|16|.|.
TGTGCCAGCAGCACCTACCCCCTCAGGCTTCAAGAGACCCAGTACTTC
CASSTYPLRLQETQYF
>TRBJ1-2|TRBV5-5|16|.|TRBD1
TGTGCCAGCAGCCCCCACCCGGGACAGGGCGACTATGGCTACACCTTC
CASSPHPGQGDYGYTF
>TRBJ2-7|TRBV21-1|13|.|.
TGTGCCAGCAGCGTCAGGGGTAGGGACGAGCAGTACTTC
CASSVRGRDEQYF
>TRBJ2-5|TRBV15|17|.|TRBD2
TGTGCCACCAGCAGCCAGGACGGGGGGGGACCCCAAGAGACCCAGTACTTC
CATSSQDGGGPQETQYF
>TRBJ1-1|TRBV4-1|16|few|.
TGCGCCAGCAGCCAAGTGATCACGGTGGTGGACACTGAAGCTTTCTTT
CASSQVITVVDTEAFF